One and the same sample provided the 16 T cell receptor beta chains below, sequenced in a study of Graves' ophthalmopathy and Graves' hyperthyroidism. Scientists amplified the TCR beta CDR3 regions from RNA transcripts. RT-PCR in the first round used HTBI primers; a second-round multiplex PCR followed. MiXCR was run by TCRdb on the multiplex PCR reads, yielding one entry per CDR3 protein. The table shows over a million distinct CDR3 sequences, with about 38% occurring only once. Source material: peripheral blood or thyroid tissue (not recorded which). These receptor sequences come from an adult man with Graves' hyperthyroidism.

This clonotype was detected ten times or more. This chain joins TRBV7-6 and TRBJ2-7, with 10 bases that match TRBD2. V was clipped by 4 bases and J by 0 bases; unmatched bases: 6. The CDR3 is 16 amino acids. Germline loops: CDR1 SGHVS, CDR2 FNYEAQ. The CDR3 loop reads CASSSLAGVHSYEQYF. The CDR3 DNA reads TGTGCCAGCAGCTCCCTAGCGGGAGTCCACTCCTACGAGCAGTACTTC.

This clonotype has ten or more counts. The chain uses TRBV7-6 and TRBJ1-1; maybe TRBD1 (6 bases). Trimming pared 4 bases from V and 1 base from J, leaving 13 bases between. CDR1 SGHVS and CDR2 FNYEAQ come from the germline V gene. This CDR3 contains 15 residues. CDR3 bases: TGTGCCAGCAGCTCCCGGGGGGCACCGAACACTGAAGCTTTCTTT. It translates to CASSSRGAPNTEAFF.

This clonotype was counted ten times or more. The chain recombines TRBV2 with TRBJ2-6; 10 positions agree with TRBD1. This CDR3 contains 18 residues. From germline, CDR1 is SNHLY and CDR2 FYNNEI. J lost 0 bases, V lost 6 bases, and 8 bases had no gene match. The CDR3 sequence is CASSSRDRGGSGANVLTF. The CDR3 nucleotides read TGTGCCAGCAGCTCAAGGGACAGGGGTGGCTCTGGGGCCAACGTCCTGACTTTC.

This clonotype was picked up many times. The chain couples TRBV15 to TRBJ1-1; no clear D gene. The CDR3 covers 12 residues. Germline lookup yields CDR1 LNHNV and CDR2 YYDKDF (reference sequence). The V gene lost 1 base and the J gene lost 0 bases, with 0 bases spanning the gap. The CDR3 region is CATSRVNTEAFF. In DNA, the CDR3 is TGTGCCACCAGCAGAGTGAACACTGAAGCTTTCTTT.

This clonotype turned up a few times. The CDR3: CATSDTRLAGDQETQYF. The CDR3 nucleotides are TGTGCCACCAGTGACACAAGACTAGCGGGAGACCAAGAGACCCAGTACTTC. J is TRBJ2-5 and V is TRBV24-1; TRBD2 matches 12 bases. Trimming took 4 bases from V and 0 from J; bases not matched to a gene: 5. This CDR3 has 17 residues. CDR1 KGHDR and CDR2 SFDVKD come from the germline V gene.

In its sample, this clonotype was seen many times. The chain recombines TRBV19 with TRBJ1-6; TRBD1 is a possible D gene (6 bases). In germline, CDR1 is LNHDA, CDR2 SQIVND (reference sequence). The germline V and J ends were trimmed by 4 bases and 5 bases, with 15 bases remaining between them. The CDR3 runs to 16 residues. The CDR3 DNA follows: TGTGCCAGTAGTACCCTCCAGGGGAGGAATAATTCACCCCTCCACTTT. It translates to CASSTLQGRNNSPLHF.

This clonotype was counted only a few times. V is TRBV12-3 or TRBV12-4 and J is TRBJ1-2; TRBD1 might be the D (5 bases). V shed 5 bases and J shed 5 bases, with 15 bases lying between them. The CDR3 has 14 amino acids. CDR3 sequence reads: CASSAPLRGYGYTF. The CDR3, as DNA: TGTGCCAGCAGTGCCCCTCTTCGGGGGTATGGCTACACCTTC.

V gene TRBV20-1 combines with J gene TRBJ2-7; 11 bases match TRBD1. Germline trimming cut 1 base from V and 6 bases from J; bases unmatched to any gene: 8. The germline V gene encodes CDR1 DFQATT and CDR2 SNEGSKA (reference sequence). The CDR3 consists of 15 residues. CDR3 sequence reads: CSARASGTGGGEQYF. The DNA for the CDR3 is TGCAGTGCTAGAGCCTCCGGGACAGGGGGGGGCGAGCAGTACTTC.

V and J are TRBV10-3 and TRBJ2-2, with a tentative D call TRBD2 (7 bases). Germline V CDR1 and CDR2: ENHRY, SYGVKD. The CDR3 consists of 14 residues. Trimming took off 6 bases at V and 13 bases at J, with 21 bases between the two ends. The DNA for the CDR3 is TGTGCCATCAGGGCGGGGGCGGGACCCGGCGGGCTGTTTTTT. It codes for CAIRAGAGPGGLFF.

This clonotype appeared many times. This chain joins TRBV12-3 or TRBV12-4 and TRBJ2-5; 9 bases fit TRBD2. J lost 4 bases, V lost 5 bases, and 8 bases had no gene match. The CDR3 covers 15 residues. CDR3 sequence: CASSLGGREAETQYF. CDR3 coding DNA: TGTGCCAGCAGTCTCGGCGGGAGGGAGGCAGAGACCCAGTACTTC.

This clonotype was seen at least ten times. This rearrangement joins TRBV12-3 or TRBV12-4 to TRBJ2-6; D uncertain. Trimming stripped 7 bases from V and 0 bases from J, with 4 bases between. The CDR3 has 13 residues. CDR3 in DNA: TGTGCCAGCACCCCCTCTGGGGCCAACGTCCTGACTTTC. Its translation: CASTPSGANVLTF.

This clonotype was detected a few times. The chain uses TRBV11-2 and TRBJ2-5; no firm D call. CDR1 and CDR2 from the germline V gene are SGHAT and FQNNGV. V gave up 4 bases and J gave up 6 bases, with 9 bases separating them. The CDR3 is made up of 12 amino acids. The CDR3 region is CASSSPRKTQYF. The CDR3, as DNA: TGTGCCAGCAGCTCCCCTCGGAAGACCCAGTACTTC. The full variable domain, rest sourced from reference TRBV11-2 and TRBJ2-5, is EAGVAQSPRYKIIEKRQSVAFWCNPISGHATLYWYQQILGQGPKLLIQFQNNGVVDDSQLPKDRFSAERLKGVDSTLKIQPAKLEDSAVYLCASSSPRKTQYFGPGTRLLVL.

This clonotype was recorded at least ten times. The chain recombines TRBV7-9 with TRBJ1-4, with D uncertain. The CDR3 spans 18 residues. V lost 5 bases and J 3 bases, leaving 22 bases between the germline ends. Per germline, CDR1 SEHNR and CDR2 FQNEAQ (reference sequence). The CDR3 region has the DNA TGTGCCAGCAGCACTCCCACACGAACCCAGCAGGCTAATGAAAAACTGTTTTTT. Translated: CASSTPTRTQQANEKLFF.

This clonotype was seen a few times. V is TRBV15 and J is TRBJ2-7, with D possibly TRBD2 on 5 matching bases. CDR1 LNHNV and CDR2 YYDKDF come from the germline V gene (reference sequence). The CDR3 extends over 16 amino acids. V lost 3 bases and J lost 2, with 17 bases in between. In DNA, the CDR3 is TGTGCCACCAGCAGCGTCGTATGGACTGAGCCCTACGAGCAGTACTTC. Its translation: CATSSVVWTEPYEQYF.

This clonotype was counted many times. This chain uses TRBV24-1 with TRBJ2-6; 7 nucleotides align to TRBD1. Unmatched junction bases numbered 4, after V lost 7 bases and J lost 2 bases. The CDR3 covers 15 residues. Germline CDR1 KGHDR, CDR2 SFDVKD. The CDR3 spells CATSETGAGANVLTF. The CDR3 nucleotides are TGTGCCACCAGCGAAACAGGGGCTGGGGCCAACGTCCTGACTTTC.

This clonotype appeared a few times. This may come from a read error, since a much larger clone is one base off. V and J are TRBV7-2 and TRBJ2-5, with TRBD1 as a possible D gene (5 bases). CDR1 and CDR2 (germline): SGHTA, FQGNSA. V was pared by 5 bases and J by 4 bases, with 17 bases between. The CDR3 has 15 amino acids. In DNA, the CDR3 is TGTGCCAGCAGCCGAGATGGGCAGGGTGTAGAGACCCAGTACTTC. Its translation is CASSRDGQGVETQYF.